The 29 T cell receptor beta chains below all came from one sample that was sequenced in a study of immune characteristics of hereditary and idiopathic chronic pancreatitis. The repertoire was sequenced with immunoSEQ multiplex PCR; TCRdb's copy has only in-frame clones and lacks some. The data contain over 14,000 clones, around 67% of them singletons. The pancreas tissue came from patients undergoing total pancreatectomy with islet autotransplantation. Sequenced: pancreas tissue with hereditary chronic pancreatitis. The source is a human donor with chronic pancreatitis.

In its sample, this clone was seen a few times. The CDR3 sequence: CASRRGQGNQPQHF. The CDR3, as DNA: TGTGCCAGTAGACGGGGGCAGGGCAATCAGCCCCAGCATTTT. The chain combines TRBV19 with TRBJ1-5; possible D gene TRBD1, 6 bases. Trimming took 6 bases from V and 2 from J, leaving 11 bases between them. CDR1 and CDR2 from the germline V gene are LNHDA and SQIVND (reference sequence). The CDR3 covers 14 residues. The full variable domain, with the rest looked up from reference TRBV19 and TRBJ1-5, is DGGITQSPKYLFRKEGQNVTLSCEQNLNHDAMYWYRQDPGQGLRLIYYSQIVNDFQKGDIAEGYSVSREKKESFPLTVTSAQKNPTAFYLCASRRGQGNQPQHFGDGTRLSIL.

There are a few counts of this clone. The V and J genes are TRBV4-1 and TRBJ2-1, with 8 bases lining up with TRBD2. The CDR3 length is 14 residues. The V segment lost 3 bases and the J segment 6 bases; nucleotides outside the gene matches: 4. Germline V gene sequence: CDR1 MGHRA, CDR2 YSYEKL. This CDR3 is CASSQTGGVNEQFF. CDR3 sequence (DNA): TGCGCCAGCAGCCAGACGGGAGGGGTCAATGAGCAGTTCTTC.

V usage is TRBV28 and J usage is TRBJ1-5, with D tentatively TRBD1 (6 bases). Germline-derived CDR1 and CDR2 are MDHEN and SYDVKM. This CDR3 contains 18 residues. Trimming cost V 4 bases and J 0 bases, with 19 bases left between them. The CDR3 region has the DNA TGTGCCAGCAGTTACCCGACAGGCCGTCTTAATAGCAATCAGCCCCAGCATTTT. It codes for CASSYPTGRLNSNQPQHF.

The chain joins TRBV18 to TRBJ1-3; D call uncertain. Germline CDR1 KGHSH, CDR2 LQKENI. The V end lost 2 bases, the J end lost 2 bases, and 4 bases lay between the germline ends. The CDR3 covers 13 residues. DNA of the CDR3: TGTGCCAGCTCACCAGGGACTGGAAACACCATATATTTT. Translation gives CASSPGTGNTIYF.

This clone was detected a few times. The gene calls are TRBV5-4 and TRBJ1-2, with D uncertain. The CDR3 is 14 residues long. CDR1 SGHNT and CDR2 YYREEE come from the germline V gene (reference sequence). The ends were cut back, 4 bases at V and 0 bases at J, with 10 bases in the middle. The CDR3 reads CASSPYRANYGYTF. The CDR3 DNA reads TGTGCCAGCAGCCCGTATAGAGCTAACTATGGCTACACCTTC.

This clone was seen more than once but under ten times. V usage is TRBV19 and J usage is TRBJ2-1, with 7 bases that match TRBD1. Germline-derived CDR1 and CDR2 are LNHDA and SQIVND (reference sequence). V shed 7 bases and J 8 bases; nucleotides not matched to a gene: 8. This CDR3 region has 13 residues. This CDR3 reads CASIGQVYDEQFF. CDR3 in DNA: TGTGCCAGTATCGGACAGGTTTATGATGAGCAGTTCTTC.

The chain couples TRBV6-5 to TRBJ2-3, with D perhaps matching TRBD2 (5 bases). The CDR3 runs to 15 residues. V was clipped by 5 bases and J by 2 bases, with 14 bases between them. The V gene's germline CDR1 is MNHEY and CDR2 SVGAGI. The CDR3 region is CASSQQSGLTDTQYF. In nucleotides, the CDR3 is TGTGCCAGCAGTCAACAAAGCGGCCTCACAGATACGCAGTATTTT.

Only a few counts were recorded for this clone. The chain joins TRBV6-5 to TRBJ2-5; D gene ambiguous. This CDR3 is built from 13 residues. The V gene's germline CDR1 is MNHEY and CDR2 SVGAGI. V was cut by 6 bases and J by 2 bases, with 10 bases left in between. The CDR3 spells CASSRNEQETQYF. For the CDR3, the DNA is TGTGCCAGCAGCCGTAACGAACAAGAGACCCAGTACTTC.

The CDR3 spells CASRQQGYYGYTF. The DNA of the CDR3 is TGTGCCAGTAGGCAACAGGGATACTATGGCTACACCTTC. The chain has TRBV19 and TRBJ1-2, with D possibly TRBD1 on 6 matching bases. Germline CDR1 is LNHDA and CDR2 is SQIVND (reference sequence). The CDR3 length is 13 residues. Trimming took off 6 bases at V and 3 bases at J, with 11 bases between the two ends.

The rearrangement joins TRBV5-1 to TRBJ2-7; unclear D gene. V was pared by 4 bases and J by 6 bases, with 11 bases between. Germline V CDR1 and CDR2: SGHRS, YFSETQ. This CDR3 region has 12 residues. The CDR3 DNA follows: TGCGCCAGCAGCGCCCGGACGGGCGAGCAGTACTTC. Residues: CASSARTGEQYF.

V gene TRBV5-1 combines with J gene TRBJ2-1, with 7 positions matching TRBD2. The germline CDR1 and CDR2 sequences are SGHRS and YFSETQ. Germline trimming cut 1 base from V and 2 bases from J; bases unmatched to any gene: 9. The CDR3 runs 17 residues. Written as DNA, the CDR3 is TGCGCCAGCAGCTTGAGGTTGACGGCGGGGGCCTACAATGAGCAGTTCTTC. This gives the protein CASSLRLTAGAYNEQFF.

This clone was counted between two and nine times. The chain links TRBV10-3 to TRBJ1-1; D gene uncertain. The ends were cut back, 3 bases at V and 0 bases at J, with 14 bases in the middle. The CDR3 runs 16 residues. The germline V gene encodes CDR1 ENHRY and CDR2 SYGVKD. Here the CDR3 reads CAISEGLGLLNTEAFF. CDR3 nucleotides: TGTGCCATCAGTGAAGGTTTAGGGCTCCTGAACACTGAAGCTTTCTTT.

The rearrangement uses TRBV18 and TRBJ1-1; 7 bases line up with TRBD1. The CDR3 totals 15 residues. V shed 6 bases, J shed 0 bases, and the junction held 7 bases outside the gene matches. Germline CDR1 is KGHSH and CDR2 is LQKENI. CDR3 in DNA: TGTGCCAGCTCGCCGAACAGGGGTTTGAACACTGAAGCTTTCTTT. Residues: CASSPNRGLNTEAFF.

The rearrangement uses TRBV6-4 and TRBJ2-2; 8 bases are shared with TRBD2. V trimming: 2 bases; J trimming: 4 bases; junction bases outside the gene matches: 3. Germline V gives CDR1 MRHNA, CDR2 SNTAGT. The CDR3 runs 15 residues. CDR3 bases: TGTGCCAGCAGTGACGGGCGGGAGGCCACCGGGGAGCTGTTTTTT. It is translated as CASSDGREATGELFF.

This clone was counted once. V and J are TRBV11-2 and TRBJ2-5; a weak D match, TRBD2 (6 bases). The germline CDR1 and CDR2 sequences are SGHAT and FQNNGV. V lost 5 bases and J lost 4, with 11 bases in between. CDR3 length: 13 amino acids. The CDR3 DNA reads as TGTGCCAGCAGCGTGGGACTCGGAGAGACCCAGTACTTC. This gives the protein CASSVGLGETQYF.

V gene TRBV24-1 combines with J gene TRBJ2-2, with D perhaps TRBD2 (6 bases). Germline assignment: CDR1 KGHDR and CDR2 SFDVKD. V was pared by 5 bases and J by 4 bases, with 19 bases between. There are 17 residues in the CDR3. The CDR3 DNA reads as TGTGCCACCAGTGTAAAAGGGCGGGGTCGGAGCACCGGGGAGCTGTTTTTT. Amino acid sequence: CATSVKGRGRSTGELFF.

CDR3 in DNA: TGTGCCACCAGTGACTCCTCTAGCAATCAGCCCCAGCATTTT. Its protein product is CATSDSSSNQPQHF. The genes are TRBV24-1 and TRBJ1-5, with D unclear. V lost 4 bases, J lost 0 bases, and 6 bases lay in between. CDR1 and CDR2 from the germline V gene are KGHDR and SFDVKD. This CDR3 contains 14 residues.

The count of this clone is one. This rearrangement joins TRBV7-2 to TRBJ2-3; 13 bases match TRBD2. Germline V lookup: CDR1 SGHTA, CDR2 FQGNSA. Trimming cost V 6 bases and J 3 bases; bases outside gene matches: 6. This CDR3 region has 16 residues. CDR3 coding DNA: TGTGCCAGCAGGAGACTAGCGGGAGGAATTACAGATACGCAGTATTTT. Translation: CASRRLAGGITDTQYF.

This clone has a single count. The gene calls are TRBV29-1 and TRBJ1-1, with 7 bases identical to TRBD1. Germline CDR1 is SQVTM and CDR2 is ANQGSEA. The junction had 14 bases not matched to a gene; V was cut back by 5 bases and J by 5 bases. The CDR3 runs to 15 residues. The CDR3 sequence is CSVFHQDRVWTEAFF. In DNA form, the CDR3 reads TGCAGCGTTTTCCATCAAGACAGGGTTTGGACTGAAGCTTTCTTT.

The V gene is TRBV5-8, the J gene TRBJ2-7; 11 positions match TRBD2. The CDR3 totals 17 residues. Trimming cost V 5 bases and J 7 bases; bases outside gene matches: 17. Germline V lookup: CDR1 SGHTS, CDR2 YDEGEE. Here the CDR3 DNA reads TGTGCCAGCAGTAAGTCCGGGACTAGCGGAGGGACTCAGGAGCAGTACTTC. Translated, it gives CASSKSGTSGGTQEQYF.

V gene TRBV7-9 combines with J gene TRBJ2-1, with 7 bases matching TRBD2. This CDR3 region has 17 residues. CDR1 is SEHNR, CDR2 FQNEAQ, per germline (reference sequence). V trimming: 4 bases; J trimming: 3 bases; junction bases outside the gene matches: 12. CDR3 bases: TGTGCCAGCAGCTGGACCGGTGGCGGGAGCTACTACAATGAGCAGTTCTTC. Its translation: CASSWTGGGSYYNEQFF.

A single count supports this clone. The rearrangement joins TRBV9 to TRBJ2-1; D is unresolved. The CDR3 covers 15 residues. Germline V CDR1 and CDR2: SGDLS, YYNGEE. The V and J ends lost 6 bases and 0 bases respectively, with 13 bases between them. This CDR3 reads CASTYGGSSYNEQFF. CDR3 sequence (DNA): TGTGCCAGCACCTATGGTGGAAGCTCCTACAATGAGCAGTTCTTC.

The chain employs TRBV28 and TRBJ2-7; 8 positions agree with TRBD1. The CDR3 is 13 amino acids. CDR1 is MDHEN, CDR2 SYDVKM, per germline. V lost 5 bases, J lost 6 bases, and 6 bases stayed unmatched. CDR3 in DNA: TGTGCCAGCAGTGTTGTAACAGGGGGCGAGCAGTACTTC. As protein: CASSVVTGGEQYF.

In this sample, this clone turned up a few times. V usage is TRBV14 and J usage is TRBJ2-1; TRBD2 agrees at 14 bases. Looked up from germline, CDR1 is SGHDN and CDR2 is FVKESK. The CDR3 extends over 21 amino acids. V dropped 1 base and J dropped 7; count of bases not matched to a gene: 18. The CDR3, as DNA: TGTGCCAGCAGCCAAGTACGGTCTCCGGGACTAGCGGGAGTTAGGAGAAATGAGCAGTTCTTC. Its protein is CASSQVRSPGLAGVRRNEQFF.

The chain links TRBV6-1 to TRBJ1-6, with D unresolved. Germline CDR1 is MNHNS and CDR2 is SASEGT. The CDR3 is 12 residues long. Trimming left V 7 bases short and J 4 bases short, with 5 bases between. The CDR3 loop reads CASTQYNSPLHF. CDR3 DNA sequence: TGTGCCAGCACACAGTATAATTCACCCCTCCACTTT.

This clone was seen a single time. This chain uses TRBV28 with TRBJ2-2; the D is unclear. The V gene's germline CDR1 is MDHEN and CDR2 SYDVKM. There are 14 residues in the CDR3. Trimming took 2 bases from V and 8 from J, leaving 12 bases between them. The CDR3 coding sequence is TGTGCCAGCAGTTTACCAACACATCCGGGGGAGCTGTTTTTT. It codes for CASSLPTHPGELFF.

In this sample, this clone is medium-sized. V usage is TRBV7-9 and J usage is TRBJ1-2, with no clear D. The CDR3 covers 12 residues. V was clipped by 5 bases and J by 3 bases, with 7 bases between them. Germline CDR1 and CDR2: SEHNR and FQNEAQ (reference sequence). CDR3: CASSQSDYGYTF. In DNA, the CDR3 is TGTGCCAGCAGCCAAAGTGACTATGGCTACACCTTC.

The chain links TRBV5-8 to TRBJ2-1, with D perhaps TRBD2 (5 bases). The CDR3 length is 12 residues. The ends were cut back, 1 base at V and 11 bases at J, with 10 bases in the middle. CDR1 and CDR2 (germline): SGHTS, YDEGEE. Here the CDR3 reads CASSLLGVKQFF. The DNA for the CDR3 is TGTGCCAGCAGCTTGCTCGGGGTAAAGCAGTTCTTC. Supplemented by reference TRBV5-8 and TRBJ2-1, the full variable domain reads EAGVTQSPTHLIKTRGQQATLRCSPISGHTSVYWYQQALGLGLQFLLWYDEGEERNRGNFPPRFSGRQFPNYSSELNVNALELEDSALYLCASSLLGVKQFFGPGTRLTVL.

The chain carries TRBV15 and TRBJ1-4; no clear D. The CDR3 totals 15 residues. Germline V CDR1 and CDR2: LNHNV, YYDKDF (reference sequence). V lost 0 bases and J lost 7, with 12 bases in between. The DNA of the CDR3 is TGTGCCACCAGCAGAGATCTCAGTCCGGGTGAAAAACTGTTTTTT. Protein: CATSRDLSPGEKLFF.